Detailed here is one T cell receptor beta chain. TCRdb re-called the 5' RACE reads and catalogs CDR3 proteins one per entry, DNA excluded. The specimen's table records 150,000 to 170,000 distinct CDR3 sequences. These data come from a study of T cells expressing NK-cell markers. Germline CDR1 LGHDT, CDR2 YNNKEL (reference sequence). The CDR3 extends over 17 amino acids. The chain carries TRBV3-1 and TRBJ2-3; the D call of TRBD2 rests on TCRdb alone, since no DNA is present to check it. This TCR came from a woman aged 45-60 years in good health. The sequenced sample was blood T cells: a sorted CD56 or NKG2C T cell subset, CD4+ or CD8+ T cells, or bulk PBMC T cells (not recorded which). The CDR3 protein is CASSQIGSGGPGYTQYF.